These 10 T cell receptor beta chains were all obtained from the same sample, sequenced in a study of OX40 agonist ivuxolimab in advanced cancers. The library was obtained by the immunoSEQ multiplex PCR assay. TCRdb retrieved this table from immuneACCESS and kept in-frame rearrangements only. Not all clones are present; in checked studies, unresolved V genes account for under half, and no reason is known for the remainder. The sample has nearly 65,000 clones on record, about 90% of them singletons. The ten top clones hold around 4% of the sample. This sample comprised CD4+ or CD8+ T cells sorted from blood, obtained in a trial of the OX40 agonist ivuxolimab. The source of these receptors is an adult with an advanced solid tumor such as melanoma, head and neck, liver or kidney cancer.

This CDR3 reads CASRLGQGSTEAFF. The DNA of the CDR3 is TGTGCCAGCAGATTAGGACAGGGCAGCACTGAAGCTTTCTTT. The chain couples TRBV6-5 to TRBJ1-1; 8 bases are a match to TRBD1. The CDR3 has 14 amino acids. Unmatched junction bases numbered 7, after V lost 6 bases and J lost 4 bases. Germline V gene lookup returns CDR1 MNHEY and CDR2 SVGAGI.

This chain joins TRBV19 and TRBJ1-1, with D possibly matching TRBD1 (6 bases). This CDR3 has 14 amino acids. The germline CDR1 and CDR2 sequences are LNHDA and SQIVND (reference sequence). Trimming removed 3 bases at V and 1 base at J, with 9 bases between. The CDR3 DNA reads TGTGCCAGTAGTATTCAGGGGTGGAACACTGAAGCTTTCTTT. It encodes CASSIQGWNTEAFF.

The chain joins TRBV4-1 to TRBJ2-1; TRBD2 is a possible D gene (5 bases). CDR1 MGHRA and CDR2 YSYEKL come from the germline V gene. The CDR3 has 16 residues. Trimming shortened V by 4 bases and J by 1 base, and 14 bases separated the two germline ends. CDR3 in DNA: TGCGCCAGCAGCCCGTACCCTAGCTCTTCCTACAATGAGCAGTTCTTC. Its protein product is CASSPYPSSSYNEQFF.

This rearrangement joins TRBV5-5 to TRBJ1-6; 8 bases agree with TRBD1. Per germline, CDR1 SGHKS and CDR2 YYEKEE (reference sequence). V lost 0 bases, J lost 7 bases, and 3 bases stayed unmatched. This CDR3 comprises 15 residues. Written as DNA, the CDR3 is TGTGCCAGCAGCTTGGGGGGACAGGCGAATTCACCCCTCCACTTT. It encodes CASSLGGQANSPLHF.

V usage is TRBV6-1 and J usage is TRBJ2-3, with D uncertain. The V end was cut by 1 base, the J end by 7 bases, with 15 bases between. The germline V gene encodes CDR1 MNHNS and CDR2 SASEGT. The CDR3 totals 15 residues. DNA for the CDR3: TGTGCCAGCAGTGAAGGGAGTCCTCCCCGGAATACGCAGTATTTT. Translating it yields CASSEGSPPRNTQYF.

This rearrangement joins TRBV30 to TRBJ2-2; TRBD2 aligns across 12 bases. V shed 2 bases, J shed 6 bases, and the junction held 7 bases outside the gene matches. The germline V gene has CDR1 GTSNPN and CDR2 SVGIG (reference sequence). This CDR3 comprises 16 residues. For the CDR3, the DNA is TGTGCCTGGAGTCTACTAGCGGGAGGCCCGGCCGGGGAGCTGTTTTTT. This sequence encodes CAWSLLAGGPAGELFF.

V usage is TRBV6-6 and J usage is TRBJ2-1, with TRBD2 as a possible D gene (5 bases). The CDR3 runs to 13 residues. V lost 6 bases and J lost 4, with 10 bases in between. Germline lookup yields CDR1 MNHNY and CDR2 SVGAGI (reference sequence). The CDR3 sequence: CASSDGVYNEQFF. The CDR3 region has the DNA TGTGCCAGCAGCGACGGGGTTTACAATGAGCAGTTCTTC.

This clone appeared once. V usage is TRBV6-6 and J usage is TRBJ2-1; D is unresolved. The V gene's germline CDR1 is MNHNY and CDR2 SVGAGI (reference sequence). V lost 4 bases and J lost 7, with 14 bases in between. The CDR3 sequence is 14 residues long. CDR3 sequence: CASSSFPVVNEQFF. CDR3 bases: TGTGCCAGCAGTTCATTCCCGGTCGTGAATGAGCAGTTCTTC.

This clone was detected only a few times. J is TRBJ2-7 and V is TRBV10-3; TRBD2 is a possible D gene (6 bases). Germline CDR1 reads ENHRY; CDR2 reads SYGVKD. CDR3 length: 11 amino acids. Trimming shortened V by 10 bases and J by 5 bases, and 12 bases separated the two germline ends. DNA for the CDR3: TGTGCCACGCGGGAAGGGAACGAGCAGTACTTC. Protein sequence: CATREGNEQYF.

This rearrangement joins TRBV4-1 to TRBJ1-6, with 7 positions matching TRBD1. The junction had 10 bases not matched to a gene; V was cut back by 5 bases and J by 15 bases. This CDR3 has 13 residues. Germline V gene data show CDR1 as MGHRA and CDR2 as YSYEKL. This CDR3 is CASSKMDRTDLHF. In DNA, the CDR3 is TGCGCCAGCAGCAAAATGGACAGGACTGACCTCCACTTT.